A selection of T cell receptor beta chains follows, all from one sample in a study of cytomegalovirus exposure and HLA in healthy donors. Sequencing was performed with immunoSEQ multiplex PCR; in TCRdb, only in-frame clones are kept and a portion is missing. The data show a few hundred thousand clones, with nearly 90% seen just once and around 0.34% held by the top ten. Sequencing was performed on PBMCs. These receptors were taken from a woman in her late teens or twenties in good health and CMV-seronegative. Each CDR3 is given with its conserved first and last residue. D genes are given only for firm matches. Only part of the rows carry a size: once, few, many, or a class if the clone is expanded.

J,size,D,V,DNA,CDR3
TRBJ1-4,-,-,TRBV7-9,TGTGCCAGCAGCCCAAGGACAGACAACAATGAAAAACTGTTTTTT,CASSPRTDNNEKLFF
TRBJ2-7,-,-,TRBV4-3,TGCGCCAGCAGCCAAGATCTCCCGACGGGCTCCTACGAGCAGTACTTC,CASSQDLPTGSYEQYF
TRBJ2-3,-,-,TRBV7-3,TGTGCCAGCAGCTCCCAGGGAGATACGCAGTATTTT,CASSSQGDTQYF
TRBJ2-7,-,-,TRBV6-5,TGTGCCAGCACTTCTAGCCCGGGGTACGAGCAGTACTTC,CASTSSPGYEQYF
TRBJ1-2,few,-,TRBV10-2,TGCGCCAGCAGTGAACGGGAAGGCTACACCTTC,CASSEREGYTF
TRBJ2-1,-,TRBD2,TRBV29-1,TGCAGCGTAGTTACTAGCGGGGGGCCCCACAATGAGCAGTTCTTC,CSVVTSGGPHNEQFF
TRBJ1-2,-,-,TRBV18,TGTGCCAGCTCACCCAGAGAAGACAGCCTCTATGGCTACACCTTC,CASSPREDSLYGYTF
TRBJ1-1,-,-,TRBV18,TGTGCCAGCTCACCCCGGGGGTCCTTGAACACTGAAGCTTTCTTT,CASSPRGSLNTEAFF
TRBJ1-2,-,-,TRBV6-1,TGTGCCAGCAGTGAAGCGGTGGGCTTTTTGGGCTACACCTTC,CASSEAVGFLGYTF
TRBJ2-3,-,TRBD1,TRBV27,TGTGCCAGCAGTCCGCGGGACAGGGGGCGCACAGATACGCAGTATTTT,CASSPRDRGRTDTQYF
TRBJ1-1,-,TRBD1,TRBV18,TGTGCCAGCTCACCGGACAGGAATTCGTGGACTGAAGCTTTCTTT,CASSPDRNSWTEAFF
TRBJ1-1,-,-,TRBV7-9,TGTGCCAGCAGCTTAGATGTGGTGGCTGTTAACACTGAAGCTTTCTTT,CASSLDVVAVNTEAFF
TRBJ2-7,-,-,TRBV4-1,TGCGCCAGCAGCCACCAGGGTACGTCCTACGAGCAGTACTTC,CASSHQGTSYEQYF
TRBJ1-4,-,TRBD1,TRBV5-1,TGCGCCAGCAGCATCCAGGGGGAGATGGAAAAACTGTTTTTT,CASSIQGEMEKLFF
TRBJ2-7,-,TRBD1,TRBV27,TGTGCCAGCCGCCAGGGGGCCTCCTACGAGCAGTACTTC,CASRQGASYEQYF
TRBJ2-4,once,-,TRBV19,TGTGCCAGTACCGATACAGGGTTAGCCAAAAACATTCAGTACTTC,CASTDTGLAKNIQYF
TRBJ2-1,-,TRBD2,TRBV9,TGTGCCAGCAGCGTCCGACTAGCGGGGGCCTACAATGAGCAGTTCTTC,CASSVRLAGAYNEQFF
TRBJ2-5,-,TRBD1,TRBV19,TGTGCCAGTAGTATAGATCTGGGACAGGGGGGCCTGTACTTC,CASSIDLGQGGLYF
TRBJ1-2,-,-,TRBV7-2,TGTGCCAGCAGACAGGTCGGTTGGGCTAACTATGGCTACACCTTC,CASRQVGWANYGYTF
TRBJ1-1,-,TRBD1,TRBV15,TGTGCCACTTCGACAGGGGGGGCAAACACTGAAGCTTTCTTT,CATSTGGANTEAFF
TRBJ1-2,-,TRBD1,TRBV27,TGTGCCAGCAGTTTGGACAGGGGAAACTATGGCTACACCTTC,CASSLDRGNYGYTF
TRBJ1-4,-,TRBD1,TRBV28,TGTGCCAGCACACACACAGGGGAGAATGAAAAACTGTTTTTT,CASTHTGENEKLFF
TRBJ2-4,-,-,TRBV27,TGTGCCAGCAGTTTAATCGCTGAACTAGCCAAAAACATTCAGTACTTC,CASSLIAELAKNIQYF
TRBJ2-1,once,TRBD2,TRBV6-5,TGTGCCAGCAGTCCGACGACTAGCCGTGGGAATGAGCAGTTCTTC,CASSPTTSRGNEQFF
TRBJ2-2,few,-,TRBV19,TGTGCCAGTAGTATCCAGGGGATCGGGGAGCTGTTTTTT,CASSIQGIGELFF
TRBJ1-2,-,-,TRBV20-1,TGCAGTGCACAGCCTAACTATGGCTACACCTTC,CSAQPNYGYTF
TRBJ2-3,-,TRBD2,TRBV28,TGTGCCAGCAGACCGGGAGGACTAGCGATTAGCACAGATACGCAGTATTTT,CASRPGGLAISTDTQYF
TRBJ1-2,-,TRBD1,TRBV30,TGTGCCTGGAGGGGGGGACAGGCTAACTATGGCTACACCTTC,CAWRGGQANYGYTF
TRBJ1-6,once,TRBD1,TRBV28,TGTGCCAGCAGGAGTACAGGGGGTGGTAATTCACCCCTCCACTTT,CASRSTGGGNSPLHF
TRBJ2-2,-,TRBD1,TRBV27,TGTGCCAGCAGTTTCACAGGGGGGACCGGGGAGCTGTTTTTT,CASSFTGGTGELFF
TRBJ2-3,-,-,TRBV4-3,TGCGCCAGCAGCCAAGCGGGGGAAGCAGATACGCAGTATTTT,CASSQAGEADTQYF
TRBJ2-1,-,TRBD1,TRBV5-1,TGCGCCAGCAGCCCGGGACAGGGGGTGAGCAATGAGCAGTTCTTC,CASSPGQGVSNEQFF
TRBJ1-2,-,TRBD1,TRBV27,TGTGCCAGCAGTGCCTACAGGGGATATGGCTACACCTTC,CASSAYRGYGYTF
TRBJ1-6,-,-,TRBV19,TGTGCCAGTACCCCGGTCCCCAATTCACCCCTCCACTTT,CASTPVPNSPLHF
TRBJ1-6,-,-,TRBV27,TGTGCCAGCAGTTTCGGGGAGGGGCCACGTTATAATTCACCCCTCCACTTT,CASSFGEGPRYNSPLHF